This entry lists 20 T cell receptor beta chains sequenced from one sample in a study of vaccination and CD4 T cells after COVID-19. Treatment noted: roughly ten-day PBMC culture with coronavirus spike peptide pools or control peptides (ViraFEST assay). Sequencing of cultured CD4+ T cell DNA used the Oncomine TCR Beta short-read assay. A single record per CDR3 protein comes from TCRdb applying MiXCR to the PCR reads. The data contain approximately 10,000 distinct CDR3 sequences, around 45% of them singletons. These receptors have no known antigen. The material sequenced was cultured CD4+ T cells from blood, taken after SARS-CoV-2 vaccination. Source of these receptors: a human donor with COVID-19.

The gene calls are TRBV6-1 and TRBJ1-1; 8 positions agree with TRBD1. V gave up 5 bases and J gave up 0 bases; unmatched junction bases: 8. This CDR3 contains 16 residues. The germline V gene has CDR1 MNHNS and CDR2 SASEGT. Here the CDR3 reads CASSKTTGAMNTEAFF. CDR3 DNA: TGTGCCAGCAGTAAAACGACAGGGGCGATGAACACTGAAGCTTTCTTT.

V usage is TRBV20-1 and J usage is TRBJ1-2, with 10 nucleotides matching TRBD1. The V gene end was trimmed by 5 bases and the J gene end by 8 bases; junction bases not matched to a gene: 2. The CDR3 spans 11 residues. The germline V gene encodes CDR1 DFQATT and CDR2 SNEGSKA (reference sequence). CDR3 amino acids: CSAGTGAGYTF. The CDR3 bases are TGCAGTGCTGGGACAGGGGCCGGCTACACCTTC.

This clonotype was detected only once. V usage is TRBV27 and J usage is TRBJ2-7, with TRBD1 matching over 7 bases. The trim removed 6 bases at V and 2 bases at J, leaving 7 bases unmatched. Germline V gene data show CDR1 as MNHEY and CDR2 as SMNVEV (reference sequence). The CDR3 is 14 amino acids. In nucleotides, the CDR3 is TGTGCCAGCAGGGGATACAGGGGAACCTACGAGCAGTACTTC. Encoded protein: CASRGYRGTYEQYF.

The gene calls are TRBV20-1 and TRBJ1-5; 7 positions match TRBD1. Germline V gives CDR1 DFQATT, CDR2 SNEGSKA (reference sequence). This CDR3 region has 12 residues. V shed 6 bases, J shed 6 bases, and the junction held 5 bases outside the gene matches. The chain's CDR3 is CSAEQGIQPQHF. CDR3 in DNA: TGCAGTGCCGAACAGGGGATTCAGCCCCAGCATTTT.

V is TRBV20-1 and J is TRBJ1-2; D gene unclear. CDR1 is DFQATT, CDR2 SNEGSKA, per germline (reference sequence). Trimming shortened V by 0 bases and J by 2 bases, and 7 bases separated the two germline ends. The CDR3 is made up of 13 amino acids. In DNA form, the CDR3 reads TGCAGTGCTAGAGACCCGGAGAACTATGGCTACACCTTC. This gives the protein CSARDPENYGYTF.

The CDR3 sequence: CASTEGTGIIGTEAFF. The DNA for the CDR3 is TGTGCCAGCACCGAGGGGACAGGGATAATTGGAACTGAAGCTTTCTTT. This chain joins TRBV6-1 and TRBJ1-1, with TRBD1 identical over 9 bases. The CDR3 has 16 amino acids. The ends lost 7 bases at V and 5 bases at J; junction bases unmatched: 14. CDR1 is MNHNS and CDR2 is SASEGT in the germline V gene.

This clonotype was observed a handful of times. The chain uses TRBV6-1 and TRBJ2-3; D is possibly TRBD1 (5 bases). V was cut by 7 bases and J by 2 bases, with 16 bases left in between. Germline V CDR1 and CDR2: MNHNS, SASEGT. This CDR3 region has 15 residues. CDR3 DNA sequence: TGTGCCAGCAATCGGCAGGGCTCCACCACAGATACGCAGTATTTT. It yields the protein CASNRQGSTTDTQYF.

This clonotype was counted between two and nine times. The J gene is TRBJ2-7, the V gene TRBV6-2 or TRBV6-3, with D perhaps matching TRBD1 (6 bases). CDR3 size: 13 residues. Trimming pared 3 bases from V and 5 bases from J, leaving 11 bases between. Looked up from germline, CDR1 is MNHEY and CDR2 is SVGEGT. In DNA, the CDR3 is TGTGCCAGCAGTTATGACAGGTCCGACGAGCAGTACTTC. It is translated as CASSYDRSDEQYF.

V usage is TRBV6-2 or TRBV6-3 and J usage is TRBJ2-7; D gene ambiguous. Trimming took 5 bases from V and 6 from J, leaving 17 bases between them. Looked up from germline, CDR1 is MNHEY and CDR2 is SVGEGT. This CDR3 has 14 residues. Written as DNA, the CDR3 is TGTGCCAGCAGTCTTAATATCTACTTCTCCGAGCAGTACTTC. Its translation: CASSLNIYFSEQYF.

This clonotype turned up a few times. The chain couples TRBV20-1 to TRBJ1-2, with TRBD1 identical over 7 bases. Trimming took 6 bases from V and 7 from J; bases not matched to a gene: 8. Germline loops: CDR1 DFQATT, CDR2 SNEGSKA (reference sequence). This CDR3 spans 12 amino acids. The CDR3 region is CSAVTGAAGYTF. CDR3 nucleotide sequence: TGCAGTGCCGTTACAGGGGCGGCTGGCTACACCTTC.

This clonotype was seen a few times. The rearrangement joins TRBV24-1 to TRBJ1-3; TRBD1 matches 9 bases. CDR1 and CDR2 from the germline V gene are KGHDR and SFDVKD. The CDR3 has 16 residues. The ends lost 3 bases at V and 2 bases at J; junction bases unmatched: 4. For the CDR3, the DNA is TGTGCCACCAGTGATCACCGGACAGGGGCTGGAAACACCATATATTTT. It is translated as CATSDHRTGAGNTIYF.

The rearrangement joins TRBV7-2 to TRBJ2-1; 10 positions match TRBD2. CDR1 is SGHTA, CDR2 FQGNSA, per germline. V trimming: 5 bases; J trimming: 4 bases; junction bases outside the gene matches: 14. The CDR3 has 18 amino acids. The CDR3 bases are TGTGCCAGCAGCGATCGCCGTAGCGGGGGGCCGATGTACAATGAGCAGTTCTTC. Protein sequence: CASSDRRSGGPMYNEQFF.

The gene calls are TRBV24-1 and TRBJ2-4; D is perhaps TRBD1 (6 bases). The ends were cut back, 3 bases at V and 6 bases at J, with 17 bases in the middle. There are 16 residues in the CDR3. Germline V gene data show CDR1 as KGHDR and CDR2 as SFDVKD. This chain's CDR3 is CATSDTGQGMANIQYF. The CDR3 nucleotides read TGTGCCACCAGTGATACCGGCCAGGGGATGGCAAACATTCAGTACTTC.

In this sample, this clonotype turned up a few times. The chain employs TRBV11-3 and TRBJ2-5; D remains ambiguous. Per germline, CDR1 SGHNT and CDR2 YENEEA. This CDR3 is built from 14 residues. Trimming stripped 1 base from V and 1 base from J, with 7 bases between. The CDR3 nucleotides are TGTGCCAGCAGCTTAGGGATTGGCCAAGAGACCCAGTACTTC. As protein: CASSLGIGQETQYF.

The rearrangement uses TRBV28 and TRBJ2-5; D may be TRBD2 (5 bases). This CDR3 is 14 amino acids long. V shed 2 bases and J shed 1 base, with 8 bases lying between them. The germline V gene has CDR1 MDHEN and CDR2 SYDVKM. The CDR3 spells CASSLSGTQETQYF. For the CDR3, the DNA is TGTGCCAGCAGTTTAAGCGGCACCCAAGAGACCCAGTACTTC.

This clonotype has a handful of counts. The chain couples TRBV20-1 to TRBJ1-1; a weak D match, TRBD1 (5 bases). CDR3 size: 14 residues. Germline V gene sequence: CDR1 DFQATT, CDR2 SNEGSKA (reference sequence). The ends were cut back, 1 base at V and 4 bases at J, with 13 bases in the middle. The CDR3 loop reads CSARVASGGTEAFF. CDR3 DNA sequence: TGCAGTGCTAGAGTTGCCTCCGGGGGCACTGAAGCTTTCTTT.

The chain uses TRBV20-1 and TRBJ2-5, with TRBD2 identical over 7 bases. V was pared by 6 bases and J by 2 bases, with 6 bases of the junction left unmatched. Looked up from germline, CDR1 is DFQATT and CDR2 is SNEGSKA (reference sequence). The length of the CDR3 is 13 residues. Here the CDR3 reads CSADGLEQETQYF. CDR3 bases: TGCAGTGCCGATGGACTAGAACAAGAGACCCAGTACTTC.

This chain uses TRBV20-1 with TRBJ2-7; D is perhaps TRBD1 (6 bases). Trimming left V 6 bases short and J 0 bases short, with 15 bases between. The CDR3 is 14 residues long. From germline, CDR1 is DFQATT and CDR2 SNEGSKA (reference sequence). The CDR3 loop is CSAQPGHNSYEQYF. DNA of the CDR3: TGCAGTGCCCAACCGGGACACAACTCCTACGAGCAGTACTTC.

This chain links TRBV27 with TRBJ2-2, with D possibly being TRBD1 (6 bases). The germline gives CDR1 MNHEY, CDR2 SMNVEV (reference sequence). The ends were cut back, 4 bases at V and 2 bases at J, with 11 bases in the middle. The CDR3 consists of 15 residues. In DNA form, the CDR3 reads TGTGCCAGCAGTTCCCGGGACACTAACACCGGGGAGCTGTTTTTT. Its protein product is CASSSRDTNTGELFF.

The chain has TRBV5-3 and TRBJ1-5; D gene unclear. TRBV5-3 is an open reading frame, and its role is uncertain. The CDR3 runs to 18 residues. The V end was cut by 3 bases, the J end by 2 bases, with 21 bases between. The CDR3 spells CARSSRRDTSEGNQPQHF. In nucleotides, the CDR3 is TGTGCCAGAAGCTCTAGGAGAGACACTTCTGAAGGCAATCAGCCCCAGCATTTT.